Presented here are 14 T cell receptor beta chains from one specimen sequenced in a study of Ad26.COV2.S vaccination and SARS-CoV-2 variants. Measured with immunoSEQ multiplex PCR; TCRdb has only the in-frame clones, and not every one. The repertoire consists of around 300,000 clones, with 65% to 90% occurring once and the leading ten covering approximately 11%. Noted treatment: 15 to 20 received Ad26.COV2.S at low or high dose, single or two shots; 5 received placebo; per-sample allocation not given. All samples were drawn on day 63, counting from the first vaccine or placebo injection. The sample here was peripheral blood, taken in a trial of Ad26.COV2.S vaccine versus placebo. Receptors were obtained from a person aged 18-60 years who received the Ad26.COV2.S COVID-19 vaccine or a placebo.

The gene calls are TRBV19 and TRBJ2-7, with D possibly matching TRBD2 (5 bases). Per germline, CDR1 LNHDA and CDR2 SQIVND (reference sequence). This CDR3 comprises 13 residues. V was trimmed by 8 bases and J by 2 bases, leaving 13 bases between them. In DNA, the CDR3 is TGTGCCAGTGGTTTGGGGAGCACCTACGAGCAGTACTTC. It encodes CASGLGSTYEQYF.

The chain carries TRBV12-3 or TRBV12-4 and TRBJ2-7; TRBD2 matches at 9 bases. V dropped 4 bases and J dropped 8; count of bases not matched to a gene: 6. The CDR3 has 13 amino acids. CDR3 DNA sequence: TGTGCCAGCAGTTACCAGCGGGAGGCGAAGCAGTACTTC. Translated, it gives CASSYQREAKQYF.

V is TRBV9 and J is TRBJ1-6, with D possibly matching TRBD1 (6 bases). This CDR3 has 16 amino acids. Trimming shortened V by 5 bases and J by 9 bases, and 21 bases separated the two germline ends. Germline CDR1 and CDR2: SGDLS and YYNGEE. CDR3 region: CASSDGGQSISSPLHF. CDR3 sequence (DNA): TGTGCCAGCAGTGACGGAGGACAGTCGATTTCTTCACCCCTCCACTTT.

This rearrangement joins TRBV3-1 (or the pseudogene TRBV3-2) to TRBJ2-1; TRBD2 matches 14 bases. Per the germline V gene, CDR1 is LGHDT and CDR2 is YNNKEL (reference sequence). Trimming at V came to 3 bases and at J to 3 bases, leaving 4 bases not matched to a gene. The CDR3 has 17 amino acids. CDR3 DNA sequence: TGTGCCAGCAGCCAGGGACTAGCGGGGGTAAACTACAATGAGCAGTTCTTC. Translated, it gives CASSQGLAGVNYNEQFF.

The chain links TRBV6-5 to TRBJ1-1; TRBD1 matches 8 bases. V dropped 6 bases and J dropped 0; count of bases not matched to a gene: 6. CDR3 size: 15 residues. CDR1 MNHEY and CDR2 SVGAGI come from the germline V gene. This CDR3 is CASRGDRILNTEAFF. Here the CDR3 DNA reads TGTGCCAGCAGGGGGGACAGGATCTTGAACACTGAAGCTTTCTTT.

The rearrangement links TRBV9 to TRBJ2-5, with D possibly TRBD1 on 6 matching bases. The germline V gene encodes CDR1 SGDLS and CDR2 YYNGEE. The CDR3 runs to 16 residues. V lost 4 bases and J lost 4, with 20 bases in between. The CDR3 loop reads CASSSRGGGGGETQYF. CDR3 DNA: TGTGCCAGCAGCTCTCGAGGCGGTGGGGGCGGAGAGACCCAGTACTTC.

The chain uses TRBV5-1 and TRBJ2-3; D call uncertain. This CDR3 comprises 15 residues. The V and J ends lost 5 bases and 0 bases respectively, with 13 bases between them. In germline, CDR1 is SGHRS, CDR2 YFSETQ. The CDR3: CASSFDGTSTDTQYF. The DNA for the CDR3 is TGCGCCAGCAGTTTCGACGGAACTAGCACAGATACGCAGTATTTT.

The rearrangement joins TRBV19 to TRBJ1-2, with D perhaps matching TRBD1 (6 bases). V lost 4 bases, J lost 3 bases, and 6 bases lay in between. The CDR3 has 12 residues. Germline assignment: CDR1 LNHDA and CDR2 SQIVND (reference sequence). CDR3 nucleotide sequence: TGTGCCAGTAGTAGGACAGACTATGGCTACACCTTC. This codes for CASSRTDYGYTF.

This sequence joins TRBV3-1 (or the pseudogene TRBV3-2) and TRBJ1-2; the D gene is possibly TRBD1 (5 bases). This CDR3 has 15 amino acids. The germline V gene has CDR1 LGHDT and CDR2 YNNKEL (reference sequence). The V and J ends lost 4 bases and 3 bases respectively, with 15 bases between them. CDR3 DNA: TGTGCCAGCAGCCTCCAGGGAATTAGTGACTATGGCTACACCTTC. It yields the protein CASSLQGISDYGYTF.

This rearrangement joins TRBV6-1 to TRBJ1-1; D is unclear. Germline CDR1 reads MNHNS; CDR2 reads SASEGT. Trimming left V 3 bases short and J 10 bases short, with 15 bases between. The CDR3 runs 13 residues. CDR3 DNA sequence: TGTGCCAGCAGTGATTTTGAGGCCTTGGGAGCTTTCTTT. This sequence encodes CASSDFEALGAFF.

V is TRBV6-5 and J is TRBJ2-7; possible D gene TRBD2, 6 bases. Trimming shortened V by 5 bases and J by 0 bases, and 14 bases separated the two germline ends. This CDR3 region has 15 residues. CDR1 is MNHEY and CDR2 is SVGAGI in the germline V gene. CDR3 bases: TGTGCCAGCAGTAGGCCTCGGGGGAGCTCCTACGAGCAGTACTTC. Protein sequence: CASSRPRGSSYEQYF.

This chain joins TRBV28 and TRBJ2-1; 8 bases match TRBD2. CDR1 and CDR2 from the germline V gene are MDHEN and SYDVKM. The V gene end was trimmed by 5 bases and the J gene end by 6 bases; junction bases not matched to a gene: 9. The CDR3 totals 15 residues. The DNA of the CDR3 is TGTGCCAGCAGTCACGGGACTAGTGGCGTCAATGAGCAGTTCTTC. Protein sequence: CASSHGTSGVNEQFF.

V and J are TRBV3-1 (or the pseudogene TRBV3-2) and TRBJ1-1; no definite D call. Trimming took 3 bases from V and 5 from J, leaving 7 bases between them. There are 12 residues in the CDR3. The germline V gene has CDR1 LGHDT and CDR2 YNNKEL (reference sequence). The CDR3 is CASSHGVTEAFF. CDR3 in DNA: TGTGCCAGCAGCCACGGGGTGACTGAAGCTTTCTTT.

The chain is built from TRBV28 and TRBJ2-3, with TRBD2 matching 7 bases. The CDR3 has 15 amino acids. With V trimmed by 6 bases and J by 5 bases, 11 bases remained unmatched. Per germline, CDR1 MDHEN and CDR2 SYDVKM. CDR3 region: CASSSSPGGLDTQYF. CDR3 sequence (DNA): TGTGCCAGCAGCTCTTCCCCGGGAGGCCTAGATACGCAGTATTTT.